Following are 25 T cell receptor beta chains from one sample sequenced in a study of blood T cell repertoires in COVID-19. Profiling relied on immunoSEQ multiplex PCR, and the TCRdb table lists in-frame clones only, not all of them. In the table there are around 210,000 clones, around 92% of which are singletons. The source material was PBMCs or T cells enriched from blood (not recorded which). The receptors here all came from a woman younger than 30 who had recovered from COVID-19.

This clone has only one observation. This rearrangement joins TRBV5-1 to TRBJ1-1; D is uncertain. With 0 bases removed from V and 0 bases from J, the gap between germline ends came to 9 bases. The CDR3 spans 15 residues. Germline CDR1 SGHRS, CDR2 YFSETQ. The CDR3 DNA sequence: TGCGCCAGCAGCTTGGTGTCCCCTGTGAACACTGAAGCTTTCTTT. It encodes CASSLVSPVNTEAFF.

This clone appeared a single time. The chain couples TRBV28 to TRBJ1-2; 8 bases line up with TRBD1. This CDR3 is 13 amino acids long. With V trimmed by 8 bases and J by 4 bases, 6 bases remained unmatched. Germline lookup yields CDR1 MDHEN and CDR2 SYDVKM. DNA for the CDR3: TGTGCCAGCTCAGGGGGCGCGAGCTATGGCTACACCTTC. Translating it yields CASSGGASYGYTF.

This chain links TRBV5-4 with TRBJ2-3; 10 bases match TRBD2. Trimming at V came to 6 bases and at J to 4 bases, leaving 11 bases not matched to a gene. The CDR3 runs 16 residues. Germline assignment: CDR1 SGHNT and CDR2 YYREEE (reference sequence). The CDR3: CASTKPSGGASDTQYF. Here the CDR3 DNA reads TGTGCCAGCACCAAACCAAGCGGGGGGGCCTCAGATACGCAGTATTTT.

The chain joins TRBV9 to TRBJ2-6; D not certain. The CDR3 runs to 14 residues. Germline V gene lookup returns CDR1 SGDLS and CDR2 YYNGEE. Trimming removed 4 bases from V and 3 bases from J, with 8 bases in between. The CDR3 spells CASSLRSGANVLTF. In nucleotides, the CDR3 is TGTGCCAGCAGCCTCAGAAGTGGGGCCAACGTCCTGACTTTC.

The chain is built from TRBV6-6 and TRBJ2-7; TRBD1 matches 9 bases. Trimming cost V 6 bases and J 3 bases; bases outside gene matches: 9. Germline CDR1 reads MNHNY; CDR2 reads SVGAGI (reference sequence). This CDR3 has 15 residues. The CDR3 protein is CASRDPDRGRYEQYF. The CDR3 bases are TGTGCCAGCAGAGACCCGGACAGGGGACGCTACGAGCAGTACTTC.

The chain is built from TRBV30 and TRBJ2-3; maybe TRBD1 (5 bases). The CDR3 has 13 amino acids. Germline-derived CDR1 and CDR2 are GTSNPN and SVGIG (reference sequence). V was clipped by 4 bases and J by 6 bases, with 14 bases between them. Here the CDR3 reads CAWNYQGPDTQYF. As DNA, the CDR3 is TGTGCCTGGAACTATCAGGGCCCCGATACGCAGTATTTT.

This sequence joins TRBV9 and TRBJ1-4, with D perhaps matching TRBD1 (5 bases). The CDR3 loop spans 17 amino acids. The ends were cut back, 4 bases at V and 0 bases at J, with 16 bases in the middle. CDR1 is SGDLS, CDR2 YYNGEE, per germline. The CDR3 nucleotides are TGTGCCAGCAGCCAGACCGAGGGGAGGGCAACTAATGAAAAACTGTTTTTT. Its protein is CASSQTEGRATNEKLFF.

The V and J genes are TRBV5-1 and TRBJ2-7; D is unclear. This CDR3 is built from 15 residues. Trimming cost V 3 bases and J 5 bases, with 18 bases left between them. Germline values: CDR1 SGHRS, CDR2 YFSETQ. CDR3 in amino acids: CASSSSPSYSHEQYF. In DNA, the CDR3 is TGCGCCAGCAGCTCCTCGCCCAGTTATTCCCACGAGCAGTACTTC.

This clone was seen a single time. The V gene is TRBV28, the J gene TRBJ2-4; no firm D call. This CDR3 spans 20 amino acids. Germline V CDR1 and CDR2: MDHEN, SYDVKM. V lost 1 base and J lost 6, with 28 bases in between. CDR3 in DNA: TGTGCCAGCAGTTTATCCCCTCCTATGACCCGAACTGCGGCCTTAAACATTCAGTACTTC. It translates to CASSLSPPMTRTAALNIQYF.

This sequence joins TRBV10-3 and TRBJ2-7, with 7 bases identical to TRBD1. J lost 4 bases, V lost 6 bases, and 6 bases had no gene match. The CDR3 runs to 13 residues. Germline CDR1 is ENHRY and CDR2 is SYGVKD. CDR3 sequence (DNA): TGTGCCATCAGGAGTGGGACAGAGTACGAGCAGTACTTC. The encoded protein is CAIRSGTEYEQYF.

By share of the sample, this clone is medium-sized. The chain links TRBV6-5 to TRBJ2-1; D remains ambiguous. Germline V gene sequence: CDR1 MNHEY, CDR2 SVGAGI. The length of the CDR3 is 13 residues. The V and J ends lost 5 bases and 5 bases respectively, with 10 bases between them. CDR3 in amino acids: CASSKRRDNEQFF. The DNA of the CDR3 is TGTGCCAGCAGTAAAAGACGGGACAATGAGCAGTTCTTC.

V usage is TRBV10-3 and J usage is TRBJ1-2, with D tentatively TRBD1 (5 bases). Trimming stripped 9 bases from V and 3 bases from J, with 20 bases between. The CDR3 extends over 15 amino acids. Per germline, CDR1 ENHRY and CDR2 SYGVKD. CDR3 sequence: CAIWRGARDHYGYTF. CDR3 bases: TGTGCCATATGGCGGGGTGCCAGGGACCACTATGGCTACACCTTC.

V is TRBV11-2 and J is TRBJ1-5; D may be TRBD1 (6 bases). The V and J ends lost 0 bases and 0 bases respectively, with 6 bases between them. The CDR3 consists of 15 residues. Looked up from germline, CDR1 is SGHAT and CDR2 is FQNNGV. Here the CDR3 DNA reads TGTGCCAGCAGCTTAGAGGGGGCTAGCAATCAGCCCCAGCATTTT. Encoded protein: CASSLEGASNQPQHF.

This chain joins TRBV7-9 and TRBJ2-1; TRBD1 aligns across 8 bases. Germline trimming cut 5 bases from V and 3 bases from J; bases unmatched to any gene: 6. The CDR3 contains 15 residues. Germline values: CDR1 SEHNR, CDR2 FQNEAQ (reference sequence). The CDR3 DNA reads TGTGCCAGCAGCCCTCGCGGGACAGGCTACAATGAGCAGTTCTTC. Protein: CASSPRGTGYNEQFF.

The rearrangement links TRBV20-1 to TRBJ1-5; no clear D gene. Per germline, CDR1 DFQATT and CDR2 SNEGSKA (reference sequence). This CDR3 is 10 amino acids long. The CDR3 is CSRGGQPQHF. CDR3 coding DNA: TGCAGCCGGGGAGGACAGCCCCAGCATTTT.

The J gene is TRBJ1-1, the V gene TRBV5-5; tentatively, D is TRBD1 (5 bases). CDR1 is SGHKS, CDR2 YYEKEE, per germline (reference sequence). The CDR3 sequence is 13 residues long. Trimming cost V 2 bases and J 0 bases, with 5 bases left between them. As DNA, the CDR3 is TGTGCCAGCAGCTTAGGGGTGAACACTGAAGCTTTCTTT. It translates to CASSLGVNTEAFF.

The chain carries TRBV28 and TRBJ1-3; D gene uncertain. V was pared by 11 bases and J by 0 bases, with 8 bases between. Germline CDR1 is MDHEN and CDR2 is SYDVKM. This CDR3 is built from 12 residues. Here the CDR3 reads CAGRVSGNTIYF. The CDR3, as DNA: TGTGCCGGCCGTGTCTCTGGAAACACCATATATTTT.

This chain connects TRBV10-3 to TRBJ1-6; weak D call: TRBD1 (6 bases). Germline assignment: CDR1 ENHRY and CDR2 SYGVKD. Trimming removed 6 bases from V and 1 base from J, with 13 bases in between. The CDR3 length is 16 residues. The CDR3 bases are TGTGCCATCAGGGAGACAGGTGAATCCTATAATTCACCCCTCCACTTT. Its protein product is CAIRETGESYNSPLHF.

The chain is built from TRBV28 and TRBJ2-7; tentatively, D is TRBD1 (5 bases). There are 13 residues in the CDR3. Deletions cut 5 bases from V and 2 bases from J, with 10 bases between. Germline V gene lookup returns CDR1 MDHEN and CDR2 SYDVKM. CDR3 in amino acids: CASSRGATYEQYF. The CDR3 bases are TGTGCCAGCAGTAGGGGCGCGACCTACGAGCAGTACTTC.

The rearrangement joins TRBV28 to TRBJ1-1; tentatively, D is TRBD1 (5 bases). The germline CDR1 and CDR2 sequences are MDHEN and SYDVKM. The CDR3 runs to 15 residues. Trimming removed 5 bases at V and 8 bases at J, with 21 bases between. The CDR3 region is CASSAPGAGPTEAFF. The CDR3 DNA sequence: TGTGCCAGCAGTGCTCCTGGGGCAGGGCCAACGGAAGCTTTCTTT.

V gene TRBV21-1 combines with J gene TRBJ2-1; the table's D call TRBD2 went unverified against the DNA. TRBV21-1 is termed a pseudogene. CDR3 length: 11 residues. The CDR3 region is CASCPTGDQFF. CDR3 coding DNA: TGTGCCAGCTGTCCAACGGGGGACCAGTTCTTC.

V usage is TRBV5-4 and J usage is TRBJ2-3; possibly TRBD2 for D (5 bases). V lost 6 bases to trimming and J lost 1 base, with 15 bases between them. Germline V lookup: CDR1 SGHNT, CDR2 YYREEE (reference sequence). CDR3 length: 15 residues. CDR3 sequence: CASTSVGSRTDTQYF. For the CDR3, the DNA is TGTGCCAGCACCTCGGTGGGGAGCCGCACAGATACGCAGTATTTT.

This chain joins TRBV10-2 and TRBJ2-3, with 8 bases aligning to TRBD2. The germline V gene encodes CDR1 WSHSY and CDR2 SAAADI. There are 14 residues in the CDR3. Germline trimming cut 5 bases from V and 6 bases from J; bases unmatched to any gene: 7. CDR3 in amino acids: CASSSGGVGDTQYF. CDR3 DNA sequence: TGCGCCAGCAGTAGCGGGGGAGTCGGGGATACGCAGTATTTT.

V usage is TRBV5-4 and J usage is TRBJ2-3; D may be TRBD2 (6 bases). Germline V gives CDR1 SGHNT, CDR2 YYREEE (reference sequence). The CDR3 runs 16 residues. V shed 0 bases and J shed 3 bases, with 14 bases lying between them. The CDR3 region is CASSLAGGALTDTQYF. CDR3 in DNA: TGTGCCAGCAGCTTGGCCGGCGGGGCCCTAACAGATACGCAGTATTTT.

The chain's CDR3 is CASSGQVSRSNQPQHF. In nucleotides, the CDR3 is TGTGCCAGCAGTGGACAGGTGAGTCGCAGCAATCAGCCCCAGCATTTT. This chain joins TRBV6-1 and TRBJ1-5, with D maybe TRBD1 (6 bases). V lost 4 bases, J lost 1 base, and 14 bases lay in between. This CDR3 spans 16 amino acids. The germline CDR1 and CDR2 sequences are MNHNS and SASEGT.